This T cell receptor (beta chain) was found in a study of T-cell reconstitution after alpha-beta-depleted transplantation in children. As it was prepared, the TCRbeta library received unique molecular identifiers. One entry per CDR3 protein results from TCRdb running MiXCR on the PCR reads. The profile shows 65,000 to 90,000 distinct CDR3 sequences, about 11% of them singletons. Findings and limits, study-wide: Among T cells one year after transplant, newly produced cells accounted for most counts and diversity. For some patients, TCRbeta diversity was high at day 60 because of recipient T cells and thymic progenitors that survived. Reports say that about two months after transplant, the alpha-beta T cells came out of several hundred graft clones that had expanded.

This clonotype was observed at least ten times. The target antigen is unknown. Germline lookup yields CDR1 LGHDT and CDR2 YNNKEL (reference sequence). The CDR3 is made up of 14 amino acids. V dropped 0 bases and J dropped 6 bases, with 9 bases sitting between them. V is TRBV3-1 and J is TRBJ2-1; no definite D call. The input for sequencing was PBMCs, taken before TCRalphabeta/CD19-depleted stem cell transplant. This TCR came from a boy under 18 with acute myeloid leukemia, due to receive a stem cell transplant. The CDR3 here is CASSQDFRSNEQFF. The CDR3 DNA follows: TGTGCCAGCAGCCAAGATTTCCGGAGCAATGAGCAGTTCTTC.